A selection of T cell receptor beta chains follows, all from one sample in a study of Ad26.COV2.S vaccination and SARS-CoV-2 variants. Method: immunoSEQ multiplex PCR; TCRdb's copy keeps in-frame clones and lacks some. The data contain 410,000 or so clones, 75% to 95% of them singletons. The starting material was peripheral blood, obtained in a trial of Ad26.COV2.S vaccine versus placebo. The receptors originated from a person between 18 and 60 years old who received the Ad26.COV2.S COVID-19 vaccine or a placebo. Each CDR3 is given with its conserved first and last residue. Each record gives: clone size, V gene, D gene, J gene, CDR3 protein, CDR3 DNA. A D gene is named only where the DNA matches it firmly. A clone size is listed for some rows: how often the clone was seen (once, few, many), or a class if it is expanded.

.	TRBV5-1	TRBD1	TRBJ1-1	CASSPTAQGGNTEAFF	TGCGCCAGCAGCCCCACAGCTCAGGGGGGGAACACTGAAGCTTTCTTT
.	TRBV30	TRBD2	TRBJ2-1	CAWTVAGGPSEQFF	TGTGCCTGGACAGTAGCGGGAGGGCCCTCTGAGCAGTTCTTC
few	TRBV6-1	.	TRBJ2-2	CASSEQFLNTGELFF	TGTGCCAGCAGTGAACAGTTTCTGAACACCGGGGAGCTGTTTTTT
.	TRBV5-4	.	TRBJ1-6	CASSLYPGNNSPLHF	TGTGCCAGCAGCTTGTATCCGGGGAATAATTCACCCCTCCACTTT
.	TRBV7-9	TRBD1	TRBJ2-7	CASRGDRDSYEQYF	TGTGCCAGCAGAGGGGACAGGGATTCCTACGAGCAGTACTTC
.	TRBV15	TRBD1	TRBJ2-7	CATSRSRQGSYEQYF	TGTGCCACCAGCAGATCGCGACAGGGATCCTACGAGCAGTACTTC
once	TRBV7-8	.	TRBJ2-7	CASSLVSGGEQYF	TGTGCCAGCAGCTTAGTTAGCGGAGGCGAGCAGTACTTC
.	TRBV28	.	TRBJ1-1	CASSSSRTEAFF	TGTGCCAGCAGTTCCTCTAGGACTGAAGCTTTCTTT
.	TRBV6-4	.	TRBJ1-1	CASSDTVWTEAFF	TGTGCCAGCAGTGACACGGTTTGGACTGAAGCTTTCTTT
.	TRBV19	TRBD1	TRBJ2-3	CASSVPGQGTTDTQYF	TGTGCCAGTAGTGTTCCGGGACAGGGAACCACAGATACGCAGTATTTT
.	TRBV6-1	TRBD1	TRBJ1-5	CASSEHQGGNQPQHF	TGTGCCAGCAGTGAACACCAGGGGGGCAATCAGCCCCAGCATTTT
.	TRBV24-1	TRBD2	TRBJ2-1	CATSEAGLSRSYNEQFF	TGTGCCACCAGTGAAGCGGGACTTTCCCGCTCCTACAATGAGCAGTTCTTC
.	TRBV7-8	TRBD1	TRBJ2-2	CASSADRVSGELFF	TGTGCCAGCAGCGCTGACAGGGTCTCCGGGGAGCTGTTTTTT
.	TRBV5-4	TRBD2	TRBJ2-1	CASSPGLATYNEQFF	TGTGCCAGCAGCCCTGGACTAGCGACCTACAATGAGCAGTTCTTC
.	TRBV4-1	TRBD2	TRBJ2-1	CASSRRAGEGRNEQFF	TGCGCCAGCAGCCGACGAGCGGGAGAAGGTCGGAATGAGCAGTTCTTC
once	TRBV14	TRBD2	TRBJ2-3	CASSQGRTSGRVTDTQYF	TGTGCCAGCAGCCAAGGGCGGACTAGCGGGAGAGTAACAGATACGCAGTATTTT
once	TRBV14	TRBD2	TRBJ2-1	CASSPTGLAGHNEQFF	TGTGCCAGCAGCCCAACAGGCCTAGCGGGACACAATGAGCAGTTCTTC
few	TRBV28	.	TRBJ1-5	CASQTGNQPQHF	TGTGCCAGCCAAACGGGCAATCAGCCCCAGCATTTT
.	TRBV29-1	.	TRBJ2-1	CSVERDSGNEQFF	TGCAGCGTTGAACGGGATTCGGGCAATGAGCAGTTCTTC
.	TRBV11-1	TRBD2	TRBJ2-7	CASSRGLAGGYEQYF	TGTGCCAGCAGCAGGGGACTAGCGGGAGGTTACGAGCAGTACTTC
.	TRBV6-5	.	TRBJ2-5	CASSRDKGTQYF	TGTGCCAGCAGTCGGGACAAGGGGACCCAGTACTTC
.	TRBV28	.	TRBJ2-7	CASSLWADYEQYF	TGTGCCAGCAGTTTGTGGGCGGATTACGAGCAGTACTTC
once	TRBV5-1	TRBD1	TRBJ1-4	CASSTRDSNEKLFF	TGCGCCAGCAGCACCCGGGACAGTAATGAAAAACTGTTTTTT
.	TRBV20-1	TRBD2	TRBJ2-1	CSASFMTSGSYEQFF	TGCAGTGCTAGTTTCATGACCAGCGGGAGTTATGAGCAGTTCTTC